These 16 T cell receptor beta chains share one sample of origin, sequenced in a study of T cell repertoires in cytomegalovirus infection. Each CDR3 protein is one row after TCRdb ran MiXCR on the reads. This sample has hundreds of thousands of distinct CDR3 sequences, with roughly 9.3% found just once. The specimen was PBMCs. These receptors were collected from a human donor in good health (CMV status not recorded). Some clones in this sample may be carry-over from other donors' samples.

The chain employs TRBV29-1 and TRBJ2-1; D call uncertain. Trimming shortened V by 7 bases and J by 4 bases, and 8 bases separated the two germline ends. Germline V gene sequence: CDR1 SQVTM, CDR2 ANQGSEA. The CDR3 spans 11 residues. The CDR3 bases are TGCAGCGCAGAACGGTACAATGAGCAGTTCTTC. Its translation is CSAERYNEQFF.

There are many counts of this clonotype. The genes are TRBV12-3 or TRBV12-4 and TRBJ2-7; 7 nucleotides line up with TRBD2. The CDR3 has 13 residues. V was pared by 6 bases and J by 8 bases, with 10 bases of the junction left unmatched. This CDR3 is CASSYRRGDQQYF. The CDR3 DNA reads as TGTGCCAGCAGCTATCGTCGGGGGGACCAGCAGTACTTC.

This clonotype was observed many times. V usage is TRBV7-6 and J usage is TRBJ2-3, with D tentatively TRBD1 or TRBD2 (5 bases each). CDR3 length equals 15 residues. Germline loops: CDR1 SGHVS, CDR2 FNYEAQ. Trimming shortened V by 4 bases and J by 3 bases, and 14 bases separated the two germline ends. In nucleotides, the CDR3 is TGTGCCAGCAGCTCCCAAGCCGGGGCGACAGATACGCAGTATTTT. Residues: CASSSQAGATDTQYF.

This clonotype was counted ten times or more. The chain combines TRBV5-4 with TRBJ2-3; 10 bases agree with TRBD1. The junction had 10 bases not matched to a gene; V was cut back by 4 bases and J by 5 bases. Germline CDR1 and CDR2: SGHNT and YYREEE (reference sequence). The CDR3 has 16 amino acids. CDR3 sequence (DNA): TGTGCCAGCAGCCCTTCGACAGGGGGCGCGGGAGATACGCAGTATTTT. Translated, it gives CASSPSTGGAGDTQYF. Drawing the rest from reference TRBV5-4 and TRBJ2-3, the complete variable domain is ETGVTQSPTHLIKTRGQQVTLRCSSQSGHNTVSWYQQALGQGPQFIFQYYREEENGRGNFPPRFSGLQFPNYSSELNVNALELDDSALYLCASSPSTGGAGDTQYFGPGTRLTVL.

This clonotype has a count of ten or more. This rearrangement joins TRBV13 to TRBJ2-1, with D possibly matching TRBD1 (8 bases). The CDR3 is made up of 16 amino acids. Looked up from germline, CDR1 is PRHDT and CDR2 is FYEKMQ (reference sequence). The V end lost 1 base, the J end lost 11 bases, and 21 bases lay between the germline ends. The DNA for the CDR3 is TGTGCCAGCAGCTTAGAACCCCGAGGACAGGGAGGGAAGCAGTTCTTC. Protein sequence: CASSLEPRGQGGKQFF.

This clonotype was counted many times. This chain uses TRBV7-6 with TRBJ2-1; D may be TRBD1 (5 bases). Germline CDR1 is SGHVS and CDR2 is FNYEAQ. Trimming pared 2 bases from V and 6 bases from J, leaving 8 bases between. There are 13 residues in the CDR3. This chain's CDR3 is CASSLRGFNEQFF. CDR3 coding DNA: TGTGCCAGCAGCTTAAGGGGATTCAATGAGCAGTTCTTC.

This clonotype has at least ten counts. The rearrangement joins TRBV15 to TRBJ1-4; possible D gene TRBD1, 6 bases. V shed 1 base and J shed 7 bases, with 13 bases lying between them. The length of the CDR3 is 15 residues. Germline CDR1 is LNHNV and CDR2 is YYDKDF (reference sequence). The CDR3 reads CATSRVRGPGEKLFF. The CDR3 DNA sequence: TGTGCCACCAGCAGAGTCCGGGGGCCGGGTGAAAAACTGTTTTTT.

Many counts were recorded for this clonotype. The chain is built from TRBV6-6 and TRBJ2-1, with 15 bases lining up with TRBD2. Losses at the gene ends were 4 bases for V and 7 bases for J; bases not matched to a gene: 5. The CDR3 sequence is 16 residues long. Germline V gene data show CDR1 as MNHNY and CDR2 as SVGAGI (reference sequence). The CDR3 spells CASSWTSGGARNEQFF. The CDR3 bases are TGTGCCAGCAGTTGGACTAGCGGGGGGGCCCGGAATGAGCAGTTCTTC.

The chain joins TRBV7-9 to TRBJ2-2; no reliable D call. CDR1 and CDR2 (germline): SEHNR, FQNEAQ (reference sequence). V was shortened by 5 bases and J by 5 bases, with 18 bases between the two germline ends. CDR3 size: 16 residues. The CDR3 loop is CASSPTRSPVTGELFF. The CDR3 DNA is TGTGCCAGCAGCCCCACCCGGAGCCCCGTAACCGGGGAGCTGTTTTTT.

There are many counts of this clonotype. The V and J genes are TRBV7-2 and TRBJ2-3, with D uncertain. Germline CDR1 is SGHTA and CDR2 is FQGNSA. Trimming removed 1 base at V and 0 bases at J, with 11 bases between. The CDR3 is made up of 16 amino acids. CDR3 DNA: TGTGCCAGCAGCTTAGGCCACCAGATCAGCACAGATACGCAGTATTTT. It yields the protein CASSLGHQISTDTQYF.

The V and J genes are TRBV14 and TRBJ2-7; D perhaps matches TRBD2 (6 bases). This CDR3 is built from 14 residues. The germline V gene has CDR1 SGHDN and CDR2 FVKESK. V was cut by 0 bases and J by 3 bases, with 9 bases left in between. The CDR3 coding sequence is TGTGCCAGCAGCCAAGATGGGGGGATCTACGAGCAGTACGTC. The encoded protein is CASSQDGGIYEQYV.

This clonotype was counted only a few times. The rearrangement uses TRBV28 and TRBJ2-2, with D unresolved. This CDR3 region has 14 residues. V was shortened by 10 bases and J by 1 base, with 13 bases between the two germline ends. Germline V lookup: CDR1 MDHEN, CDR2 SYDVKM. CDR3 in DNA: TGTGCCACCCTCTCCCCGGGGAACACCGGGGAGCTGTTTTTT. It translates to CATLSPGNTGELFF.

This clonotype was counted ten times or more. A junction boundary mismatches the germline segment, possibly from a read error. The J gene is TRBJ2-3, the V gene TRBV7-7; D not certain. This CDR3 spans 15 amino acids. The germline CDR1 and CDR2 sequences are SSHAT and FNYEAQ (reference sequence). The CDR3 loop reads CASSSNDGSTDTQYF. The CDR3 bases are TGTGCTAGCAGCTCCAACGACGGGTCCACAGATACGCAGTATTTT.

CDR3 protein: CSARDRSSRRGATGELFF. The CDR3, as DNA: TGCAGTGCTAGAGATCGCTCCTCTAGGCGGGGTGCAACCGGGGAGCTGTTTTTT. The genes are TRBV20-1 and TRBJ2-2; D possibly corresponds to TRBD2 (6 bases). CDR1 is DFQATT, CDR2 SNEGSKA, per germline (reference sequence). The CDR3 is made up of 18 amino acids. V lost 0 bases and J 5 bases, leaving 22 bases between the germline ends.

This chain links TRBV3-1 with TRBJ1-5; no reliable D call. V was trimmed by 1 base and J by 3 bases, leaving 10 bases between them. The length of the CDR3 is 15 residues. Germline CDR1 reads LGHDT; CDR2 reads YNNKEL (reference sequence). CDR3 sequence reads: CASSQAGRFNQPQHF. CDR3 nucleotides: TGTGCCAGCAGCCAAGCCGGACGGTTCAATCAGCCCCAGCATTTT.

This clonotype was seen only a few times. The rearrangement links TRBV10-2 to TRBJ1-5, with unresolved D. The V and J ends lost 2 bases and 0 bases respectively, with 8 bases between them. The CDR3 length is 15 residues. Germline V CDR1 and CDR2: WSHSY, SAAADI. CDR3 nucleotide sequence: TGCGCCAGCAGTGAGGCTATTTATAGCAATCAGCCCCAGCATTTT. Encoded protein: CASSEAIYSNQPQHF.